The T cell receptor beta chain under discussion was sequenced for a study of blood T cell repertoires in COVID-19 (dated by TCRdb to 2020 to 2021). Concerning the study at large: Samples covering the acute and convalescent phases of COVID-19 were provided by collaborators in the United States, Italy and Spain. The prospective study material was composed of cDNA or gDNA derived from T cells, B-cell-depleted T cells, or PBMCs. Subjects who had been exposed to COVID-19, were actively infected with it, or had recovered from it provided the deeply sampled blood TCRbeta repertoires that made up the dataset. The repertoires were made available in a free public database intended to serve as a resource for research on the immune response to SARS-CoV-2. Samples came from the ongoing ImmuneRACE study (first 160 participants) plus 1,254 subjects from 6 global collaborators. The sample metadata nearly always contained a de-identified subject ID, COVID-19 status, age in years and sex. Where available, HLA class I and class II types were taken from metadata supplied by the sample provider and were not determined by assay-based typing.

V is reduced by 6 bases and J by 7 bases, leaving a spacing of 12 bases between them. Sequences SNHLY (CDR1) and FYNNEI (CDR2) are obtained from the germline V gene. The CDR3, from cysteine to phenylalanine, totals 13 residues. Here the CDR3 DNA is all that survives: 39 bases in frame from base 1. Each collaborating institution followed its own protocols to collect whole blood in K2EDTA tubes. For TCRbeta analysis, collaborator samples were shipped as frozen whole blood, as isolated PBMCs, or as DNA extracted from either sample type. Broad study findings and their caveats: Clinical and demographic metadata were provided uncurated, with the amount varying by source and participant.

A word on this clone: The antigen it binds to is not known. Per-base qualities were not stored, and no clone one base away is much larger.

TCRbeta CDR3 regions were amplified from genomic DNA using the immunoSEQ Assay, a bias-controlled multiplex PCR. In the paper's pipeline: The number of nucleated cells in each sample was estimated from the amplification of reference gene primers within the assay. Sequence reads were collapsed and filtered to measure the absolute abundance of every unique TCRbeta CDR3 rearrangement. For each sample, productive Simpson clonality was calculated as the square root of Simpson's diversity index across productive rearrangements. TCRdb holds this immuneACCESS table with in-frame rearrangements only. Some clones are missing; in checked studies, unresolved V genes explain under half, and the rest has no known cause. The V and J calls and clone size are taken from that table; D and trimming were inferred from the DNA. Here the sample has approximately 69,000 clones; less than 90% occur a single time. 15% to 20% of the sample is taken by the ten largest.

The sequence is built from TRBV2 and TRBJ2-2, and perhaps TRBD1 as D gene, on 5 matching bases. The TCR originated in an elderly woman with acute or convalescent COVID-19. Sequencing was performed on peripheral blood. For the CDR3, the sequence is CASSRTRDGELFF. The DNA is as follows: TGTGCCAGCAGCAGGACAAGGGACGGGGAGCTGTTTTTT.